This entry describes one T cell receptor (beta chain). The CDR3 has 15 residues. Looked up from germline, CDR1 is KGHSH and CDR2 is LQKENI. V was pared by 4 bases and J by 0 bases, with 10 bases between. The sample originates from a study of T cell responses to AZD1222 COVID-19 vaccine. TCRdb keeps only in-frame clones here, not all; method: immunoSEQ multiplex PCR. This table has tens of thousands of clones, roughly nine tenths appearing once. The sequencing here drew on peripheral blood, taken 28 days after the second AZD1222 dose. This receptor was taken from an adult who received the AZD1222 COVID-19 vaccine. The rearrangement joins TRBV18 to TRBJ1-3, with D possibly matching TRBD1 (6 bases). CDR3 DNA sequence: TGTGCCAGCTCACGACAGGATTACTCTGGAAACACCATATATTTT. Residues: CASSRQDYSGNTIYF.